This T cell receptor (beta chain) was sequenced in a study of blood T cell repertoires in COVID-19. Study information: Sites across the United States, Italy and Spain contributed samples from acute and convalescent COVID-19. T cells, B-cell-depleted T cells, or PBMCs supplied cDNA or gDNA.

Original processing methods: Scientists estimated how many nucleated cells there were by amplifying reference gene primers. Only in-frame clones appear in the TCRdb table, and some are missing; sequencing was by immunoSEQ multiplex PCR. That table furnishes V, J and clone size, whereas the DNA furnished D and trimming. The sample lists a few hundred thousand clones; around 90% were seen once. Losses at the gene ends were 5 bases for V and 3 bases for J; bases not matched to a gene: 10. Per germline, CDR1 GTSNPN and CDR2 SVGIG (reference sequence). The CDR3 is 14 residues long. The source is a man aged 50-59 years with active or convalescent COVID-19. The rearrangement joins TRBV30 to TRBJ2-7, with TRBD1 matching 7 bases. Material for sequencing was peripheral blood. CDR3 protein: CAWAPGTVYYEQYF. CDR3 sequence (DNA): TGTGCCTGGGCCCCCGGGACAGTTTACTACGAGCAGTACTTC.